This record covers a single TCR beta chain. How the authors handled the data: Nucleated cell number was recorded as an estimate derived from reference gene primer amplification. Clones were read by immunoSEQ multiplex PCR, and TCRdb kept only the in-frame ones, dropping some. V and J calls and clone size are those listed in that table; D and trimming were worked out from the DNA. The table records around 140,000 clones, approximately 80% of them present only once. The source of the sample is a study of blood T cell repertoires in COVID-19. Study overall: Sites across the United States, Italy and Spain contributed samples from acute and convalescent COVID-19. Sample material is recorded as cDNA or gDNA derived from T cells, B-cell-depleted T cells, or PBMCs.

The CDR3 totals 15 residues. Germline CDR1 is MNHEY and CDR2 is SVGAGI. V lost 6 bases to trimming and J lost 0 bases, with 12 bases between them. The sequencing sample was made of peripheral blood. The TCR originated in an older woman with active or convalescent COVID-19. The chain is built from TRBV6-5 and TRBJ2-1; D unresolved. In DNA, the CDR3 is TGTGCCAGCAGCTCGCTTTTGAGCTCCTACAATGAGCAGTTCTTC. This gives the protein CASSSLLSSYNEQFF.